These 5 T cell receptor beta chains were sequenced from one sample in a study of shared clonotypes between healthy human individuals. TCRdb keeps only in-frame clones here, not all; method: immunoSEQ multiplex PCR. The sample records 500,000 to 650,000 clones, 70% to 80% being singletons. The sample consisted of PBMCs. The receptors shown here come from a woman aged 40 to 50 in good health. Some clones in this sample may be carry-over from other donors' samples.

This sequence joins TRBV30 and TRBJ2-5, with 10 nucleotides matching TRBD1. The V gene's germline CDR1 is GTSNPN and CDR2 SVGIG (reference sequence). V was pared by 0 bases and J by 5 bases, with 9 bases of the junction left unmatched. The CDR3 extends over 16 amino acids. CDR3 loop: CAWSVSRAGQGETQYF. CDR3 nucleotide sequence: TGTGCCTGGAGTGTAAGCCGGGCGGGACAGGGGGAGACCCAGTACTTC.

In DNA form, the CDR3 reads TGTGCCAGCAGCTTAATAGGGGGAAACAATGAGCAGTTCTTC. This encodes CASSLIGGNNEQFF. The chain has TRBV7-3 and TRBJ2-1; TRBD1 might be the D (6 bases). The CDR3 extends over 14 amino acids. Trimming pared 1 base from V and 5 bases from J, leaving 9 bases between. Germline CDR1 is SGHTA and CDR2 is FQGTGA. Variable domain in full (rest from reference TRBV7-3 and TRBJ2-1): GAGVSQTPSNKVTEKGKYVELRCDPISGHTALYWYRQSLGQGPEFLIYFQGTGAADDSGLPNDRFFAVRPEGSVSTLKIQRTERGDSAVYLCASSLIGGNNEQFFGPGTRLTVL.

This chain's CDR3 is CASSLSGTGNEKLFF. The CDR3 DNA is TGTGCCAGCAGCTTGAGTGGGACAGGGAATGAAAAACTGTTTTTT. The V and J genes are TRBV5-4 and TRBJ1-4; 9 bases are shared with TRBD1. The CDR3 is made up of 15 amino acids. V gave up 1 base and J gave up 5 bases; unmatched junction bases: 3. Germline-derived CDR1 and CDR2 are SGHNT and YYREEE (reference sequence).

The chain recombines TRBV15 with TRBJ2-7; the D call may be TRBD1 or TRBD2 (6 bases each). There are 14 residues in the CDR3. V was clipped by 5 bases and J by 1 base, with 12 bases between them. CDR1 is LNHNV, CDR2 YYDKDF, per germline (reference sequence). CDR3 sequence: CATSREGGSYEQYF. Written as DNA, the CDR3 is TGTGCCACCAGCCGGGAAGGGGGGTCCTACGAGCAGTACTTC.

This clone was counted a few times. This chain links TRBV5-1 with TRBJ1-1; no reliable D call. V was trimmed by 2 bases and J by 3 bases, leaving 8 bases between them. The CDR3 runs 13 residues. Looked up from germline, CDR1 is SGHRS and CDR2 is YFSETQ. CDR3 bases: TGCGCCAGCAGCTTTACTGGGTACACTGAAGCTTTCTTT. This encodes CASSFTGYTEAFF.